Shown below are 17 T cell receptor beta chains from a single sample sequenced in a study of shared clonotypes between healthy human individuals. Measured with immunoSEQ multiplex PCR; TCRdb has only the in-frame clones, and not every one. The table lists 2 million to 2.5 million clones, 85% to 95% of them singletons. Specimen: naive CD4+ T cells from PBMCs. Subset given: CD45RA+ positively selected. Receptors were obtained from a man aged 18 to 30 in good health. Some clones in this sample may be carry-over from other donors' samples.

The gene calls are TRBV5-5 and TRBJ1-1; possible D gene TRBD1, 6 bases. CDR3 length: 11 residues. Germline V gene sequence: CDR1 SGHKS, CDR2 YYEKEE (reference sequence). Trimming removed 4 bases from V and 9 bases from J, with 10 bases in between. Here the CDR3 reads CASSPDRKAFF. The CDR3 DNA reads TGTGCCAGCAGCCCGGACAGAAAAGCTTTCTTT. Drawing the rest from reference TRBV5-5 and TRBJ1-1, the complete variable domain is DAGVTQSPTHLIKTRGQQVTLRCSPISGHKSVSWYQQVLGQGPQFIFQYYEKEERGRGNFPDRFSARQFPNYSSELNVNALLLGDSALYLCASSPDRKAFFGQGTRLTVV.

The chain recombines TRBV19 with TRBJ2-7, with 7 bases lining up with TRBD1. Losses at the gene ends were 6 bases for V and 4 bases for J; bases not matched to a gene: 12. Germline V gene data show CDR1 as LNHDA and CDR2 as SQIVND (reference sequence). The CDR3 covers 15 residues. The CDR3 sequence: CASRGDRLGSYEQYF. CDR3 nucleotides: TGTGCCAGTAGGGGGGACAGACTGGGGAGTTACGAGCAGTACTTC.

The table lists this clone with a count of one. The chain recombines TRBV28 with TRBJ1-2, with 10 bases aligning to TRBD1. The CDR3 is made up of 13 amino acids. J gave up 8 bases and V 2 bases, and 2 bases lay outside the gene matches. CDR1 is MDHEN and CDR2 is SYDVKM in the germline V gene. The DNA for the CDR3 is TGTGCCAGCAGTTTAGGGACAGGGGAGGGCTACACCTTC. Amino acids: CASSLGTGEGYTF.

V usage is TRBV7-9 and J usage is TRBJ2-3; D may correspond to TRBD1 or TRBD2 (5 bases each). V dropped 7 bases and J dropped 14 bases, with 22 bases sitting between them. This CDR3 contains 13 residues. CDR1 and CDR2 from the germline V gene are SEHNR and FQNEAQ (reference sequence). This CDR3 reads CASTYPGPVIMYF. The CDR3 region has the DNA TGTGCCAGCACCTATCCGGGGCCGGTCATTATGTATTTT. Complete variable domain (other parts from reference TRBV7-9 and TRBJ2-3): DTGVSQNPRHKITKRGQNVTFRCDPISEHNRLYWYRQTLGQGPEFLTYFQNEAQLEKSRLLSDRFSAERPKGSFSTLEIQRTEQGDSAMYLCASTYPGPVIMYFGPGTRLTVL.

With respect to this clone: This same CDR3 is encoded by further DNA sequences in the sample. The chain couples TRBV9 to TRBJ2-7, with 11 bases identical to TRBD2. The CDR3 has 14 residues. Unmatched junction bases numbered 1, after V lost 2 bases and J lost 3 bases. The germline gives CDR1 SGDLS, CDR2 YYNGEE. This CDR3 reads CASSVGTSGYEQYF. In DNA, the CDR3 is TGTGCCAGCAGCGTCGGGACTAGCGGCTACGAGCAGTACTTC.

The V gene is TRBV5-4, the J gene TRBJ1-5, with 7 bases matching TRBD1. V lost 0 bases and J lost 5; bases outside the gene matches: 5. Per germline, CDR1 SGHNT and CDR2 YYREEE (reference sequence). The CDR3 contains 15 residues. In nucleotides, the CDR3 is TGTGCCAGCAGCTTGGATCAGGGGGTAGATCAGCCCCAGCATTTT. Translation: CASSLDQGVDQPQHF.

This chain uses TRBV21-1 with TRBJ2-1. TRBV21-1 is a pseudogene segment. The CDR3 has 17 residues. The CDR3 reads CASSKVAAQSSYNEQFF. CDR3 sequence (DNA): TGTGCCAGCAGCAAAGTGGCGGCACAGAGCTCCTACAATGAGCAGTTCTTC.

The gene calls are TRBV5-4 and TRBJ2-5; a possible D gene is TRBD2 (7 bases). Germline V gene lookup returns CDR1 SGHNT and CDR2 YYREEE (reference sequence). CDR3 length equals 15 residues. Trimming shortened V by 1 base and J by 1 base, and 11 bases separated the two germline ends. The CDR3 region has the DNA TGTGCCAGCAGCTTGTCGCGGGGGCCCCAAGAGACCCAGTACTTC. Translating gives CASSLSRGPQETQYF.

V and J are TRBV29-1 and TRBJ1-3; D is unresolved. V shed 4 bases and J shed 0 bases, with 16 bases lying between them. CDR1 is SQVTM and CDR2 is ANQGSEA in the germline V gene. The CDR3 loop spans 16 amino acids. The CDR3 DNA follows: TGCAGCGTTGTAACGGAACCGCTCAGCTCTGGAAACACCATATATTTT. Its protein product is CSVVTEPLSSGNTIYF. Complete variable domain (other parts from reference TRBV29-1 and TRBJ1-3): SAVISQKPSRDICQRGTSLTIQCQVDSQVTMMFWYRQQPGQSLTLIATANQGSEATYESGFVIDKFPISRPNLTFSTLTVSNMSPEDSSIYLCSVVTEPLSSGNTIYFGEGSWLTVV.

The chain is built from TRBV10-2 and TRBJ1-6, with TRBD1 identical over 8 bases. Germline values: CDR1 WSHSY, CDR2 SAAADI. The CDR3 length is 13 residues. The junction had 0 bases not matched to a gene; V was cut back by 3 bases and J by 8 bases. The CDR3 here is CASSEQGDSPLHF. The CDR3 DNA reads TGCGCCAGCAGTGAACAGGGGGATTCACCCCTCCACTTT.

The V call is TRBV7-2, the J call TRBJ2-4; 7 bases are shared with TRBD1. V gave up 5 bases and J gave up 2 bases; unmatched junction bases: 6. Germline values: CDR1 SGHTA, CDR2 FQGNSA. This CDR3 contains 15 residues. In DNA form, the CDR3 reads TGTGCCAGCAGCCCGTCGACAGGGACCAAAAACATTCAGTACTTC. It specifies CASSPSTGTKNIQYF.

This chain connects TRBV14 to TRBJ2-3, with no clear D. CDR3 length: 12 amino acids. Deletions cut 2 bases from V and 6 bases from J, with 6 bases between. The germline V gene encodes CDR1 SGHDN and CDR2 FVKESK. CDR3 amino acids: CASSQIPDTQYF. The CDR3, as DNA: TGTGCCAGCAGCCAAATTCCGGATACGCAGTATTTT. The variable domain in full, with the rest retrieved from reference TRBV14 and TRBJ2-3, is EAGVTQFPSHSVIEKGQTVTLRCDPISGHDNLYWYRRVMGKEIKFLLHFVKESKQDESGMPNNRFLAERTGGTYSTLKVQPAELEDSGVYFCASSQIPDTQYFGPGTRLTVL.

J is TRBJ1-3 and V is TRBV7-9; D gene uncertain. Between the trimmed V and J ends, which lost 2 bases and 4 bases, there was a span of 12 bases. Germline loops: CDR1 SEHNR, CDR2 FQNEAQ (reference sequence). CDR3 length: 15 residues. CDR3 bases: TGTGCCAGCAGCTTACGCCCCACCCCCGGAAACACCATATATTTT. Amino acid sequence: CASSLRPTPGNTIYF.

The chain combines TRBV7-8 with TRBJ1-1; TRBD1 might be the D (5 bases). The CDR3 has 13 residues. The germline CDR1 and CDR2 sequences are SGHVS and FQNEAQ. Trimming pared 1 base from V and 6 bases from J, leaving 9 bases between. In nucleotides, the CDR3 is TGTGCCAGCAGCTTAGGTAGGGGCCCTGAAGCTTTCTTT. Protein product: CASSLGRGPEAFF.

V gene TRBV28 combines with J gene TRBJ2-1; D ambiguous. Germline CDR1 reads MDHEN; CDR2 reads SYDVKM. The CDR3 length is 15 residues. Trimming stripped 4 bases from V and 0 bases from J, with 10 bases between. CDR3 nucleotide sequence: TGTGCCAGCAGTTCGCCGGGCCTCTCCTACAATGAGCAGTTCTTC. This encodes CASSSPGLSYNEQFF.

The chain joins TRBV2 to TRBJ1-3; D uncertain. The CDR3 is 13 amino acids. The germline V gene has CDR1 SNHLY and CDR2 FYNNEI. Trimming left V 6 bases short and J 4 bases short, with 10 bases between. CDR3 region: CASREGGGNTIYF. The CDR3 DNA is TGTGCCAGCAGGGAGGGCGGGGGAAACACCATATATTTT.

This chain joins TRBV7-2 and TRBJ2-7; D might be TRBD1 (6 bases). V was pared by 1 base and J by 7 bases, with 14 bases between. Per the germline V gene, CDR1 is SGHTA and CDR2 is FQGNSA. This CDR3 has 14 residues. CDR3 region: CASSLDGRGQEQYF. CDR3 coding DNA: TGTGCCAGCAGCTTAGATGGCAGGGGTCAAGAGCAGTACTTC.